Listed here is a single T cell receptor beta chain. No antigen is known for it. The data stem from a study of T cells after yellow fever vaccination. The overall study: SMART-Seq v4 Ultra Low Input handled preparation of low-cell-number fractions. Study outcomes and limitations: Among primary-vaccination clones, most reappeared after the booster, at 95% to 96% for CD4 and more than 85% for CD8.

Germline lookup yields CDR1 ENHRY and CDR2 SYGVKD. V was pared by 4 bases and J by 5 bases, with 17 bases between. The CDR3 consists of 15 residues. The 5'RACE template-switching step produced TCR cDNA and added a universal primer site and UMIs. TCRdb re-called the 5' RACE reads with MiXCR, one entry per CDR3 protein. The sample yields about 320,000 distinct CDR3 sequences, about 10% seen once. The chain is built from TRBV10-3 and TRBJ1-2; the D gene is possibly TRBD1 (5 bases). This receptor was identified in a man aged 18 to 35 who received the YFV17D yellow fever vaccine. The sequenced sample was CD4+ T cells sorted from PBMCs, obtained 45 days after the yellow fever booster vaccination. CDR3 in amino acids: CAISGVSRGLYGYTF. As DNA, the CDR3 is TGTGCCATCAGTGGCGTGTCGCGGGGCTTGTATGGCTACACCTTC.